This passage covers 28 T cell receptor beta chains from one sample sequenced in a study of CD8+ T cells in alopecia areata. Reverse transcribed after extraction, RNA yielded cDNA as the sequencing template. Data came from immunoSEQ multiplex PCR; TCRdb stores just in-frame clones and leaves some out. This table has 180,000 or so clones, 58% appearing once. Documented treatment: oral pan-JAK inhibitor, 5-10 mg twice daily. The starting material was CD4+ T cells sorted from blood, obtained at week 24, from a patient treated with tofacitinib. These receptors came from a human donor with alopecia areata.

The V and J genes are TRBV5-6 and TRBJ1-5; D not certain. The germline gives CDR1 SGHDT, CDR2 YYEEEE. The CDR3 is made up of 12 amino acids. The V end lost 2 bases, the J end lost 5 bases, and 5 bases lay between the germline ends. The CDR3 DNA is TGTGCCAGCAGCTTAGTGGATCAGCCCCAGCATTTT. This codes for CASSLVDQPQHF.

V gene TRBV18 combines with J gene TRBJ2-7; D might be TRBD1 (6 bases). Germline assignment: CDR1 KGHSH and CDR2 LQKENI. This CDR3 is built from 14 residues. Trimming took 3 bases from V and 0 from J, leaving 9 bases between them. The CDR3 loop is CASSPGTHSYEQYF. The CDR3, as DNA: TGTGCCAGCTCACCCGGGACACACTCCTACGAGCAGTACTTC.

The chain carries TRBV7-2 and TRBJ2-3, with 9 bases identical to TRBD2. With 3 bases clipped from V and 4 bases from J, the junction kept 5 bases outside the gene matches. The CDR3 has 15 amino acids. Looked up from germline, CDR1 is SGHTA and CDR2 is FQGNSA. CDR3 DNA sequence: TGTGCCAGCAGCTTCTTTAGCGGGGGCTCAGATACGCAGTATTTT. It yields the protein CASSFFSGGSDTQYF. Full variable domain (outside the CDR3, taken from reference TRBV7-2 and TRBJ2-3): GAGVSQSPSNKVTEKGKDVELRCDPISGHTALYWYRQSLGQGLEFLIYFQGNSAPDKSGLPSDRFSAERTGGSVSTLTIQRTQQEDSAVYLCASSFFSGGSDTQYFGPGTRLTVL.

CDR3 bases: TGTGCCACCAGTCAAGAGGGAGCTAATTCGTTAAAACTGTTTTTT. This gives the protein CATSQEGANSLKLFF. The J gene is TRBJ1-4, the V gene TRBV15; D is ambiguous. The CDR3 extends over 15 amino acids. V was pared by 6 bases and J by 10 bases, with 21 bases between. Germline V gene sequence: CDR1 LNHNV, CDR2 YYDKDF (reference sequence).

This clone was seen a single time. The rearrangement joins TRBV5-1 to TRBJ1-2; TRBD1 matches at 8 bases. This CDR3 contains 19 residues. The V segment lost 5 bases and the J segment 4 bases; nucleotides outside the gene matches: 22. CDR1 is SGHRS, CDR2 YFSETQ, per germline. The CDR3 reads CASSWDRPDAGGAGYGYTF. In DNA form, the CDR3 reads TGCGCCAGCAGTTGGGATCGGCCTGATGCAGGGGGCGCAGGCTATGGCTACACCTTC.

The J gene is TRBJ2-7, the V gene TRBV9; D is uncertain. V shed 0 bases and J shed 0 bases, with 13 bases lying between them. The germline CDR1 and CDR2 sequences are SGDLS and YYNGEE. The CDR3 totals 16 residues. The CDR3 region is CASSVGSRTGSYEQYF. The CDR3 nucleotides are TGTGCCAGCAGCGTAGGGTCGCGGACCGGCTCCTACGAGCAGTACTTC.

The chain links TRBV5-1 to TRBJ2-1, with TRBD2 matching over 8 bases. V was clipped by 2 bases and J by 9 bases; unmatched bases: 4. The CDR3 totals 13 residues. Germline CDR1 reads SGHRS; CDR2 reads YFSETQ. For the CDR3, the DNA is TGCGCCAGCAGCTTTAGCGGGAATTCTGAGCAGTTCTTC. Protein product: CASSFSGNSEQFF.

The chain is built from TRBV7-2 and TRBJ2-7; TRBD2 agrees at 11 bases. Trimming took 5 bases from V and 8 from J; bases not matched to a gene: 14. Germline CDR1 SGHTA, CDR2 FQGNSA. CDR3 length equals 16 residues. CDR3 protein: CASSPGTSGPPRKQYF. DNA for the CDR3: TGTGCCAGCAGCCCAGGGACTAGCGGCCCTCCGAGAAAGCAGTACTTC.

The chain combines TRBV6-1 with TRBJ1-5; D not resolved. Germline lookup yields CDR1 MNHNS and CDR2 SASEGT. The V end lost 2 bases, the J end lost 10 bases, and 9 bases lay between the germline ends. The CDR3 extends over 12 amino acids. In DNA form, the CDR3 reads TGTGCCAGCAGTGAATACCAGTCTCCCCAGCATTTT. This sequence encodes CASSEYQSPQHF.

The CDR3 sequence is CASSLAGGTGELFF. The CDR3, as DNA: TGTGCCAGCAGTTTAGCGGGTGGCACCGGGGAGCTGTTTTTT. The rearrangement uses TRBV6-5 and TRBJ2-2; 7 bases map to TRBD2. Germline assignment: CDR1 MNHEY and CDR2 SVGAGI. V shed 4 bases and J 4 bases; nucleotides not matched to a gene: 3. This CDR3 spans 14 amino acids.

J is TRBJ2-3 and V is TRBV11-2; 13 positions agree with TRBD2. This CDR3 region has 16 residues. V dropped 6 bases and J dropped 0; count of bases not matched to a gene: 3. CDR1 is SGHAT, CDR2 FQNNGV, per germline. CDR3 coding DNA: TGTGCCAGCAGGGGGACTAGCGGGGCTAGCACAGATACGCAGTATTTT. Translated, it gives CASRGTSGASTDTQYF. The complete variable domain, with remaining parts taken from reference TRBV11-2 and TRBJ2-3, reads EAGVAQSPRYKIIEKRQSVAFWCNPISGHATLYWYQQILGQGPKLLIQFQNNGVVDDSQLPKDRFSAERLKGVDSTLKIQPAKLEDSAVYLCASRGTSGASTDTQYFGPGTRLTVL.

The CDR3 sequence is CASSSQVRGYTF. The CDR3 region has the DNA TGTGCCAGCAGTAGTCAGGTCCGGGGCTACACCTTC. The chain joins TRBV25-1 to TRBJ1-2; D ambiguous. V was trimmed by 5 bases and J by 8 bases, leaving 12 bases between them. The CDR3 runs 12 residues. CDR1 MGHDK and CDR2 SYGVNS come from the germline V gene.

The rearrangement links TRBV7-6 to TRBJ1-3; D remains unclear. With 5 bases removed from V and 3 bases from J, the gap between germline ends came to 14 bases. Germline V gives CDR1 SGHVS, CDR2 FNYEAQ. The CDR3 consists of 15 residues. The DNA for the CDR3 is TGTGCCAGCAGCCTAGACACAATATATGGAAACACCATATATTTT. Translating gives CASSLDTIYGNTIYF.

The gene calls are TRBV4-1 and TRBJ2-3; perhaps TRBD2 as D (5 bases). Germline-derived CDR1 and CDR2 are MGHRA and YSYEKL. V dropped 5 bases and J dropped 11 bases, with 20 bases sitting between them. The CDR3 spans 14 residues. CDR3 region: CASSGGLRGAMQYF. CDR3 in DNA: TGCGCCAGCAGCGGCGGACTTCGGGGAGCCATGCAGTATTTT.

The gene calls are TRBV29-1 and TRBJ2-1; D may correspond to TRBD1 or TRBD2 (5 bases each). The V and J ends lost 4 bases and 9 bases respectively, with 10 bases between them. The CDR3 extends over 11 amino acids. Germline-derived CDR1 and CDR2 are SQVTM and ANQGSEA. CDR3 sequence: CSVGERGEQFF. The DNA of the CDR3 is TGCAGCGTTGGGGAGAGGGGTGAGCAGTTCTTC.

This clone was counted a few times. J is TRBJ2-5 and V is TRBV15; D remains ambiguous. The germline CDR1 and CDR2 sequences are LNHNV and YYDKDF (reference sequence). This CDR3 is built from 15 residues. Trimming took off 0 bases at V and 0 bases at J, with 8 bases between the two ends. The CDR3 reads CATSREDGYQETQYF. Written as DNA, the CDR3 is TGTGCCACCAGCAGAGAGGACGGGTACCAAGAGACCCAGTACTTC.

V gene TRBV7-2 combines with J gene TRBJ2-3; 10 nucleotides agree with TRBD2. The trim removed 1 base at V and 5 bases at J, leaving 9 bases unmatched. Germline V gene data show CDR1 as SGHTA and CDR2 as FQGNSA. The CDR3 totals 17 residues. The CDR3 coding sequence is TGTGCCAGCAGCTTAGATATTAGCGGGGGGCGTAGAGATACGCAGTATTTT. It specifies CASSLDISGGRRDTQYF.

The rearrangement links TRBV7-2 to TRBJ2-3; D ambiguous. V lost 3 bases to trimming and J lost 0 bases, with 10 bases between them. The CDR3 covers 15 residues. The germline V gene has CDR1 SGHTA and CDR2 FQGNSA. The CDR3 protein is CASSFMAASTDTQYF. The CDR3 DNA sequence: TGTGCCAGCAGCTTTATGGCAGCTAGCACAGATACGCAGTATTTT.

This clone has more than one count but fewer than ten. The chain links TRBV18 to TRBJ2-7, with 8 bases identical to TRBD2. CDR3 size: 15 residues. Germline lookup yields CDR1 KGHSH and CDR2 LQKENI. Trimming took 3 bases from V and 3 from J; bases not matched to a gene: 7. This CDR3 reads CASSPALRGGYEQYF. In DNA, the CDR3 is TGTGCCAGCTCACCCGCCCTACGGGGGGGCTACGAGCAGTACTTC.

The chain combines TRBV11-1 with TRBJ1-2; D not certain. In germline, CDR1 is SGHAT, CDR2 FQDESV (reference sequence). This CDR3 is built from 15 residues. V was shortened by 5 bases and J by 4 bases, with 17 bases between the two germline ends. The CDR3 nucleotides are TGTGCCAGCAGCCCAAGAGGCGGGGAAGGCTATGGCTACACCTTC. Amino acid sequence: CASSPRGGEGYGYTF.

V gene TRBV5-4 combines with J gene TRBJ2-5; TRBD1 might be the D (6 bases). The CDR3 length is 14 residues. V lost 3 bases and J 5 bases, leaving 14 bases between the germline ends. Germline values: CDR1 SGHNT, CDR2 YYREEE (reference sequence). The CDR3 sequence: CASSSQGPGETQYF. CDR3 nucleotides: TGTGCCAGCAGCTCGCAGGGGCCGGGGGAGACCCAGTACTTC.

The chain uses TRBV5-6 and TRBJ2-7; D gene unclear. The V and J ends lost 0 bases and 2 bases respectively, with 12 bases between them. Germline V gene lookup returns CDR1 SGHDT and CDR2 YYEEEE. The CDR3 is 15 amino acids. Here the CDR3 reads CASSLVVRRAYEQYF. CDR3 bases: TGTGCCAGCAGCTTGGTCGTCCGCCGCGCCTACGAGCAGTACTTC.

The chain joins TRBV2 to TRBJ2-5, with a tentative D call TRBD1 (5 bases). Germline loops: CDR1 SNHLY, CDR2 FYNNEI. V dropped 10 bases and J dropped 0 bases, with 12 bases sitting between them. The CDR3 has 13 residues. The CDR3 here is CAKAGQDQETQYF. The DNA for the CDR3 is TGTGCCAAAGCAGGGCAGGACCAAGAGACCCAGTACTTC.

The rearrangement uses TRBV15 and TRBJ1-1; D uncertain. There are 13 residues in the CDR3. The germline V gene has CDR1 LNHNV and CDR2 YYDKDF (reference sequence). V was clipped by 0 bases and J by 8 bases, with 10 bases between them. DNA of the CDR3: TGTGCCACCAGCAGAGAACGGTGGCGGGAAGCTTTCTTT. Residues: CATSRERWREAFF. Supplemented by reference TRBV15 and TRBJ1-1, the full variable domain reads DAMVIQNPRYQVTQFGKPVTLSCSQTLNHNVMYWYQQKSSQAPKLLFHYYDKDFNNEADTPDNFQSRRPNTSFCFLDIRSPGLGDTAMYLCATSRERWREAFFGQGTRLTVV.

This clone was seen many times. The genes are TRBV10-3 and TRBJ2-2; no reliable D call. Germline V gives CDR1 ENHRY, CDR2 SYGVKD. Trimming took 7 bases from V and 7 from J, leaving 10 bases between them. The CDR3 is 12 residues long. The CDR3 protein is CAIKRANGELFF. Here the CDR3 DNA reads TGTGCCATCAAGAGAGCAAACGGGGAGCTGTTTTTT.

This chain connects TRBV13 to TRBJ1-3; D is undetermined. The V and J ends lost 3 bases and 0 bases respectively, with 12 bases between them. This CDR3 spans 16 amino acids. Germline CDR1 is PRHDT and CDR2 is FYEKMQ (reference sequence). CDR3 DNA sequence: TGTGCCAGCAGCTTGAGTCAGCACTCCTCTGGAAACACCATATATTTT. The encoded protein is CASSLSQHSSGNTIYF.

CDR3: CAWSVGFMGDQPQHF. The CDR3, as DNA: TGTGCCTGGAGTGTAGGATTCATGGGGGATCAGCCCCAGCATTTT. This chain joins TRBV30 and TRBJ1-5, with D possibly TRBD1 on 5 matching bases. Trimming cost V 0 bases and J 5 bases, with 14 bases left between them. This CDR3 is 15 amino acids long. Germline V CDR1 and CDR2: GTSNPN, SVGIG (reference sequence).

The V call is TRBV7-2, the J call TRBJ2-7; TRBD1 matches at 8 bases. This CDR3 is built from 17 residues. Germline trimming cut 5 bases from V and 3 bases from J; bases unmatched to any gene: 15. Germline lookup yields CDR1 SGHTA and CDR2 FQGNSA. CDR3 amino acids: CASSRRGTDRGVYEQYF. CDR3 sequence (DNA): TGTGCCAGCAGCCGCCGGGGTACTGACAGGGGCGTCTACGAGCAGTACTTC.